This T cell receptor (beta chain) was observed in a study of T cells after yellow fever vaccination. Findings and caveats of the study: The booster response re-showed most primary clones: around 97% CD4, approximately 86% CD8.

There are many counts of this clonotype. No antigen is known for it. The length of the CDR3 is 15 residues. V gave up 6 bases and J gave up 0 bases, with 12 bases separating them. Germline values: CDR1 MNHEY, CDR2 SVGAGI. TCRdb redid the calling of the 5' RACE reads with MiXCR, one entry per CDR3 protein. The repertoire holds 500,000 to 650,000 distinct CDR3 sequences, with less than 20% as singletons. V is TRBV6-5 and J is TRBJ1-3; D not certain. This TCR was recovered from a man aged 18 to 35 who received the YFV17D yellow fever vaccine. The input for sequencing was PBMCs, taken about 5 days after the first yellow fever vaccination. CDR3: CASRGGSISGNTIYF. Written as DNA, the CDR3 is TGTGCCAGCAGGGGAGGCAGTATCTCTGGAAACACCATATATTTT.